The present entry profiles one T cell receptor (beta chain) with its context. Germline CDR1 LNHDA, CDR2 SQIVND (reference sequence). The junction had 9 bases not matched to a gene; V was cut back by 3 bases and J by 0 bases. The CDR3 length is 18 residues. Using immunoSEQ multiplex PCR, the repertoire was profiled, and TCRdb retains in-frame clones only, with some absent. The data show roughly 89,000 clones, around 83% seen once. These data come from a study of OX40 agonist ivuxolimab in advanced cancers. The clonotype originates from an adult with an advanced solid tumor such as melanoma, head and neck, liver or kidney cancer. This chain links TRBV19 with TRBJ1-5, with 9 nucleotides matching TRBD1. Material: CD4+ or CD8+ T cells sorted from blood, obtained in a trial of the OX40 agonist ivuxolimab. The CDR3 reads CASSMGTGSPYSNQPQHF. The CDR3 coding sequence is TGTGCCAGTAGTATGGGGACAGGGAGCCCCTATAGCAATCAGCCCCAGCATTTT.